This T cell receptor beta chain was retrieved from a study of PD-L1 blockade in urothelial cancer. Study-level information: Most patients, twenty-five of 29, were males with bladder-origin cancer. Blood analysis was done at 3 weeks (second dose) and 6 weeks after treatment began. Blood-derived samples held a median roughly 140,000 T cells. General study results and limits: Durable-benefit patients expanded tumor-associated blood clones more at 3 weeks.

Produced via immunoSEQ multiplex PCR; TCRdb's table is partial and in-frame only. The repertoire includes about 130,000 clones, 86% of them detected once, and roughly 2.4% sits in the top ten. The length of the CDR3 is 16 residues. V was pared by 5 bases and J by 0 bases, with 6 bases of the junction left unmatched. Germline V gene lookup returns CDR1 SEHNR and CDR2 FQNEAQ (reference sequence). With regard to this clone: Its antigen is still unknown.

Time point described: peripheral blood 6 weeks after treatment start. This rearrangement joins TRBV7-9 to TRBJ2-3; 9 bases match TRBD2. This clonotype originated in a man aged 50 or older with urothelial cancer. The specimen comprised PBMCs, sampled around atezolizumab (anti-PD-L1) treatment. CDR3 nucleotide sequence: TGTGCCAGCAGCCTCGGACTAGCGAAGAGCACAGATACGCAGTATTTT. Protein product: CASSLGLAKSTDTQYF.